Shown below are 25 T cell receptor beta chains from a single sample sequenced in a study of cytomegalovirus exposure and HLA in healthy donors. Researchers ran the PCR with 60 Vbeta and 13 Jbeta primers. The method was immunoSEQ multiplex PCR; TCRdb's version includes in-frame clones alone and lacks a portion of them. The repertoire holds around 110,000 clones, 73% seen once, with about 8% in the top ten. Material: PBMCs. The receptors stem from a man between 25 and 39 years old in good health and CMV-seronegative.

The chain recombines TRBV5-1 with TRBJ2-5, with a tentative D call TRBD2 (5 bases). V was trimmed by 0 bases and J by 2 bases, leaving 8 bases between them. Germline V gene sequence: CDR1 SGHRS, CDR2 YFSETQ. This CDR3 contains 14 residues. Here the CDR3 reads CASSLGRTQETQYF. The CDR3 nucleotides read TGCGCCAGCAGCTTGGGACGGACTCAAGAGACCCAGTACTTC.

The chain carries TRBV27 and TRBJ1-1; no clear D. The length of the CDR3 is 13 residues. Germline-derived CDR1 and CDR2 are MNHEY and SMNVEV (reference sequence). V lost 3 bases and J 6 bases, leaving 11 bases between the germline ends. CDR3 DNA sequence: TGTGCCAGCAGTTTGAATGGGAGCCCTGAAGCTTTCTTT. It translates to CASSLNGSPEAFF.

The chain employs TRBV2 and TRBJ2-7; tentatively, D is TRBD1 (6 bases). Looked up from germline, CDR1 is SNHLY and CDR2 is FYNNEI. V was cut by 6 bases and J by 5 bases, with 17 bases left in between. This CDR3 has 14 residues. The CDR3 sequence: CASSIGQGFDEQYF. CDR3 nucleotide sequence: TGTGCCAGCAGCATAGGGCAGGGGTTCGACGAGCAGTACTTC.

The chain employs TRBV5-1 and TRBJ2-3; 9 nucleotides line up with TRBD2. J lost 7 bases, V lost 7 bases, and 10 bases had no gene match. Germline CDR1 is SGHRS and CDR2 is YFSETQ. The CDR3 consists of 14 residues. The CDR3 bases are TGCGCCAGCCGGACTAGCGTAGGAGAGAATACGCAGTATTTT. It codes for CASRTSVGENTQYF.

V usage is TRBV5-6 and J usage is TRBJ1-2; TRBD1 agrees at 9 bases. The CDR3 is made up of 17 amino acids. The J segment lost 4 bases and the V segment lost 1 base, leaving 11 bases of the junction unmatched. CDR1 is SGHDT, CDR2 YYEEEE, per germline. CDR3 protein: CASSLFEPGQGGYGYTF. In DNA form, the CDR3 reads TGTGCCAGCAGCTTGTTCGAACCGGGACAGGGTGGCTATGGCTACACCTTC.

Only a few counts were recorded for this clone. The rearrangement links TRBV6-1 to TRBJ2-1, with 10 bases matching TRBD2. Germline lookup yields CDR1 MNHNS and CDR2 SASEGT. This CDR3 is 15 amino acids long. Trimming took 8 bases from V and 4 from J; bases not matched to a gene: 8. CDR3 nucleotides: TGTGCCAGCCGGGAACTAGCGGGGACATACAATGAGCAGTTCTTC. Translating it yields CASRELAGTYNEQFF.

The chain has TRBV5-1 and TRBJ2-7; weak D call: TRBD1 (5 bases). There are 16 residues in the CDR3. V lost 0 bases and J 2 bases, leaving 15 bases between the germline ends. Germline CDR1 SGHRS, CDR2 YFSETQ. The CDR3 is CASSLDGRAGPYEQYF. The CDR3, as DNA: TGCGCCAGCAGCTTGGATGGTAGGGCAGGGCCCTACGAGCAGTACTTC.

The rearrangement links TRBV7-6 to TRBJ1-5; D not resolved. The germline gives CDR1 SGHVS, CDR2 FNYEAQ. This CDR3 is 15 amino acids long. Trimming took off 2 bases at V and 13 bases at J, with 21 bases between the two ends. The CDR3 DNA follows: TGTGCCAGCAGCTTAAGTGGTGCGGTGGGGAGCCCACAGCATTTT. Its translation: CASSLSGAVGSPQHF.

The gene calls are TRBV11-3 and TRBJ2-7; 13 nucleotides agree with TRBD2. The CDR3 consists of 15 residues. Per the germline V gene, CDR1 is SGHNT and CDR2 is YENEEA. The ends lost 5 bases at V and 3 bases at J; junction bases unmatched: 4. CDR3 coding DNA: TGTGCCAGCAGCCAGGGACTAGCGGGATTCTACGAGCAGTACTTC. Translating it yields CASSQGLAGFYEQYF. Full variable domain (missing parts from reference TRBV11-3 and TRBJ2-7): EAGVVQSPRYKIIEKKQPVAFWCNPISGHNTLYWYLQNLGQGPELLIRYENEEAVDDSQLPKDRFSAERLKGVDSTLKIQPAELGDSAVYLCASSQGLAGFYEQYFGPGTRLTVT.

The chain carries TRBV19 and TRBJ2-5; tentative D call: TRBD1 (6 bases). With 1 base removed from V and 2 bases from J, the gap between germline ends came to 8 bases. CDR3 size: 14 residues. Germline V CDR1 and CDR2: LNHDA, SQIVND (reference sequence). This CDR3 reads CASSIGTAQETQYF. CDR3 bases: TGTGCCAGTAGTATAGGGACAGCACAAGAGACCCAGTACTTC.

CDR3 coding DNA: TGCAGCGTTGTTTCAGGGGCGAACACTGAAGCTTTCTTT. Residues: CSVVSGANTEAFF. The V call is TRBV29-1, the J call TRBJ1-1; perhaps TRBD1 as D (6 bases). The CDR3 sequence is 13 residues long. V lost 4 bases and J 1 base, leaving 10 bases between the germline ends. Germline assignment: CDR1 SQVTM and CDR2 ANQGSEA.

The chain uses TRBV28 and TRBJ2-7; a possible D gene is TRBD2 (6 bases). Trimming removed 5 bases from V and 0 bases from J, with 17 bases in between. The CDR3 sequence is 16 residues long. Germline CDR1 is MDHEN and CDR2 is SYDVKM. The CDR3 is CASSPPGTGSSYEQYF. Written as DNA, the CDR3 is TGTGCCAGCAGTCCTCCTGGGACCGGGAGCTCCTACGAGCAGTACTTC.

The CDR3: CASSVGGREAEKLFF. The CDR3 DNA reads TGTGCCAGCAGCGTAGGGGGGAGGGAAGCCGAAAAACTGTTTTTT. The chain is built from TRBV9 and TRBJ1-4; D is possibly TRBD1 (5 bases). Trimming shortened V by 0 bases and J by 8 bases, and 14 bases separated the two germline ends. The CDR3 totals 15 residues. Germline V gene lookup returns CDR1 SGDLS and CDR2 YYNGEE.

This clone was seen many times. The chain uses TRBV7-9 and TRBJ2-7; TRBD2 aligns across 10 bases. Germline CDR1 reads SEHNR; CDR2 reads FQNEAQ (reference sequence). CDR3 length: 18 amino acids. The V segment lost 5 bases and the J segment 2 bases; nucleotides outside the gene matches: 15. The CDR3 DNA is TGTGCCAGCAGCCCATCCCCCCTCTTTAGCGGGAGGACCTACGAGCAGTACTTC. This translates into CASSPSPLFSGRTYEQYF.

V is TRBV10-1 and J is TRBJ2-3, with 9 bases matching TRBD1. CDR3 size: 15 residues. Germline values: CDR1 WNHNN, CDR2 SYGVQD (reference sequence). Trimming removed 5 bases from V and 2 bases from J; junction bases left unmatched: 5. This chain's CDR3 is CASSSGTGSTDTQYF. As DNA, the CDR3 is TGCGCCAGCAGTTCTGGGACAGGGTCCACAGATACGCAGTATTTT.

The rearrangement joins TRBV9 to TRBJ1-2; TRBD1 is a possible D gene (6 bases). The V gene lost 0 bases and the J gene lost 8 bases, with 14 bases spanning the gap. The germline gives CDR1 SGDLS, CDR2 YYNGEE. CDR3 size: 14 residues. CDR3 residues: CASSVDGGSRGYTF. DNA of the CDR3: TGTGCCAGCAGCGTAGATGGGGGCTCGCGGGGCTACACCTTC.

The gene calls are TRBV10-3 and TRBJ1-5; TRBD1 matches at 9 bases. The CDR3 runs to 14 residues. Trimming at V came to 10 bases and at J to 2 bases, leaving 6 bases not matched to a gene. CDR1 is ENHRY, CDR2 SYGVKD, per germline. The CDR3 DNA is TGTGCCACTTCAACAGGGGGCGGCAATCAGCCCCAGCATTTT. Translated, it gives CATSTGGGNQPQHF.

The chain couples TRBV25-1 to TRBJ2-5; a possible D gene is TRBD1 (6 bases). Trimming cost V 0 bases and J 6 bases, with 17 bases left between them. Germline V gives CDR1 MGHDK, CDR2 SYGVNS. The CDR3 totals 16 residues. This CDR3 is CASSEYGGALIKTQYF. The CDR3 nucleotides read TGTGCCAGCAGTGAATATGGGGGCGCGCTTATAAAGACCCAGTACTTC. Full variable domain (remainder filled in from reference TRBV25-1 and TRBJ2-5): EADIYQTPRYLVIGTGKKITLECSQTMGHDKMYWYQQDPGMELHLIHYSYGVNSTEKGDLSSESTVSRIRTEHFPLTLESARPSHTSQYLCASSEYGGALIKTQYFGPGTRLLVL.

J is TRBJ2-1 and V is TRBV4-2, with TRBD2 matching 13 bases. From germline, CDR1 is LGHNA and CDR2 YNFKEQ. The CDR3 spans 21 residues. V gave up 2 bases and J gave up 4 bases; unmatched junction bases: 17. The CDR3 loop is CASSQSVPTPLAGGKYNEQFF. DNA for the CDR3: TGTGCCAGCAGCCAATCGGTTCCCACCCCACTAGCGGGAGGGAAGTACAATGAGCAGTTCTTC.

The chain recombines TRBV6-5 with TRBJ1-2, with 10 bases aligning to TRBD1. The germline CDR1 and CDR2 sequences are MNHEY and SVGAGI. The CDR3 length is 12 residues. Losses at the gene ends were 5 bases for V and 8 bases for J; bases not matched to a gene: 2. The CDR3 DNA sequence: TGTGCCAGCAGTGGGGACAGGGGAGGCTACACCTTC. Protein sequence: CASSGDRGGYTF.

This clone was seen more than once but under ten times. The chain has TRBV6-5 and TRBJ2-7; possibly TRBD1 for D (5 bases). The V end was cut by 2 bases, the J end by 3 bases, with 8 bases between. The V gene's germline CDR1 is MNHEY and CDR2 SVGAGI. This CDR3 is built from 13 residues. The CDR3 protein is CASSYGQLYEQYF. The CDR3 DNA follows: TGTGCCAGCAGTTACGGACAACTCTACGAGCAGTACTTC.

The V call is TRBV7-7, the J call TRBJ2-5, with 14 bases fitting TRBD2. With V trimmed by 5 bases and J by 5 bases, 10 bases remained unmatched. Looked up from germline, CDR1 is SSHAT and CDR2 is FNYEAQ (reference sequence). The CDR3 has 17 residues. This CDR3 is CASSPLRLAGGGETQYF. The CDR3, as DNA: TGTGCCAGCAGCCCTCTGAGACTAGCGGGAGGGGGCGAGACCCAGTACTTC.

This clone was seen more than once but under ten times. The chain has TRBV6-5 and TRBJ2-1, with a tentative D call TRBD2 (5 bases). The CDR3 is made up of 13 amino acids. The V gene's germline CDR1 is MNHEY and CDR2 SVGAGI. The V end was cut by 7 bases, the J end by 10 bases, with 17 bases between. The chain's CDR3 is CASTKEGSQEQFF. CDR3 bases: TGTGCCAGCACCAAAGAGGGCTCTCAGGAGCAGTTCTTC.

This clone was detected once. The chain joins TRBV9 to TRBJ2-7; 7 bases match TRBD2. The CDR3 length is 13 residues. J lost 3 bases, V lost 3 bases, and 3 bases had no gene match. The germline V gene has CDR1 SGDLS and CDR2 YYNGEE. The CDR3 nucleotides are TGTGCCAGCAGCGCCTCGGGAGGCTACGAGCAGTACTTC. It is translated as CASSASGGYEQYF.

V gene TRBV7-2 combines with J gene TRBJ2-7; D remains ambiguous. V lost 2 bases and J lost 0, with 8 bases in between. Germline assignment: CDR1 SGHTA and CDR2 FQGNSA. The CDR3 covers 14 residues. The chain's CDR3 is CASSLTGGSYEQYF. The DNA of the CDR3 is TGTGCCAGCAGCTTAACCGGCGGCTCCTACGAGCAGTACTTC.